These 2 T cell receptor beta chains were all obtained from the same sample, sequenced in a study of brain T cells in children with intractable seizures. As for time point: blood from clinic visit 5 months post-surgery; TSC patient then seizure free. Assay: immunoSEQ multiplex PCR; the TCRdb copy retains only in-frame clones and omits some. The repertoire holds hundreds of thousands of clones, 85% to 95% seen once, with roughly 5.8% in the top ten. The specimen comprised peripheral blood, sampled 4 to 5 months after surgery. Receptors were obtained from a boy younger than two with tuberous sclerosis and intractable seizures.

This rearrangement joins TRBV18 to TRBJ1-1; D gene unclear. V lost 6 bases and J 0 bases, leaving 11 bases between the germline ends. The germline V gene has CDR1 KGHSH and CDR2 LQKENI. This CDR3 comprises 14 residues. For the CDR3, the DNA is TGTGCCAGCTCGACGGGAGGAATGAACACTGAAGCTTTCTTT. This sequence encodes CASSTGGMNTEAFF.

CDR3 amino acids: CASSYLAGDYNEQFF. The CDR3 coding sequence is TGTGCCAGCAGCTATCTAGCGGGGGATTACAATGAGCAGTTCTTC. The V call is TRBV5-4, the J call TRBJ2-1; 10 bases are shared with TRBD2. The trim removed 3 bases at V and 4 bases at J, leaving 4 bases unmatched. Germline loops: CDR1 SGHNT, CDR2 YYREEE (reference sequence). The CDR3 consists of 15 residues.